A single T cell receptor (beta chain) is shown here with its context. Its antigen is currently not known. The record has no base qualities; no much larger clone is one base away. These data belong to a study of beta chain features in type 1 diabetes (dated by TCRdb to 2016 to 2019). Some background on the complete study: Patients and healthy donors did not differ in mean age, gender distribution, total cell number or subset yield. Across all samples, 107,917,701 sorted cells were examined, and cell number per subset correlated strongly with RNA yield. The study compared TCRB repertoires of sorted circulating CD4+ T cell subsets between recently diagnosed type 1 diabetes patients and matched healthy donors. Whereas all 30 or so donors provided naive and central memory subsets, regulatory and stem cell-like memory subsets were isolated from just 8 patients and roughly 8 healthy donors. The paper as a whole reports these results and caveats: At VDJ recombination sites, type 1 diabetes patients had fewer insertions and more deleted nucleotides, which implies abnormalities in thymic rearrangement. PCR may preferentially amplify shorter templates, but because patient and control samples were amplified and corrected together, any resulting skew would affect both groups equally. Type 1 diabetes patients showed a moderate but significant shortening of TCRB CDR3 length in all four CD4+ subsets. Because cDNA was sequenced instead of genomic DNA, highly expressing activated cells could be over-represented, though the groups showed no difference in activation or CD3 levels. Because the HLA sub-analyses included only small numbers of individuals, any influence of HLA type on TCRB rearrangement was left unresolved. Naive, central memory and regulatory TCRB repertoires appeared to be more alike among patients than among healthy donors.

The entire isolated RNA was reverse transcribed using the High Capacity cDNA Reverse Transcription Kit, and thus expressed TCRB transcripts were sequenced. Deep immunoSEQ sequencing was applied to naive, central memory and regulatory T cell samples, giving an average of around 3.8 million total reads per sample. Sorted cells were lysed in RLT buffer and RNA was extracted with DNase-treated RNeasy Micro or Mini kits, depending on cell number. To prevent cross-contamination, every cell subset was processed on its own, while patient and healthy donor samples were processed together. Using the immunoSEQ multiplex PCR, TCRB sequences were amplified from cDNA into 87-bp fragments spanning the CDR3 region. The amplicons were sequenced using the Illumina HiSeq platform. As for the original processing: Synthetic template baselines were used to correct PCR bias computationally, reads within Hamming distance 2 were collapsed together, and singletons that could not be merged were discarded. By aligning reads against IMGT, V, D and J genes, CDR3 length, and insertions or deletions at six rearrangement sites were assigned. Within each subset, clonotype counts were normalized to the number of sorted cells before true diversity and Gini coefficients were calculated with the tcR R package. Repertoire sharing was quantified using the overlap coefficient calculated on TCRB nucleotide sequences. Out-of-frame TCRB sequences from naive cells were analyzed as a proxy for the pre-selection repertoire. TCRdb carries this immuneACCESS record with in-frame sequences only. Its versions omit some clonotypes, under half of them owing to an unresolved V gene in the studies checked, with the rest unexplained. That table furnishes V, J and clone size, whereas the DNA furnished D and trimming. The sample table records about 640,000 clones; about an eighth of these occur just once. Of the sample, around 0.12% falls within the top ten clones.

V drops 1 base and J drops 7 bases, leaving 8 bases in between. The germline V gene (reference sequence) specifies MNHEY as CDR1 and SMNVEV as CDR2. Spanning cysteine to phenylalanine, the CDR3 consists of 12 amino acids. The read is trimmed to its CDR3 DNA, 36 bases read in frame from base 1. A single peripheral blood draw of around 120 mL on average was collected from each donor into heparinised tubes. Naive, central memory, regulatory and stem cell-like memory CD4+ T cells were sorted on a BD FACSAria II using a panel including CD45RO, CCR7, CD25, CD127, CD95 and CD27. Every sorted population had a purity above 95%. PBMCs were isolated immediately by Lymphoprep density gradient centrifugation and stained directly without culture. So that batch effects would be minimized, each experiment stained and sorted samples in pairs, pairing one healthy donor with one patient.

Sequencing was performed on naive CD4+ T cells from blood. In light of the paper, this sample's cell subset or site label describes: true naive CD4+ T cells. The source of this sequence is a young man with type 1 diabetes. This chain joins TRBV27 to TRBJ2-7, and the D gene may be TRBD1, 5 bases matching. The nucleotides read TGTGCCAGCAGTTTATTTAAGGGGGAGCAGTACTTC. It translates to CASSLFKGEQYF.